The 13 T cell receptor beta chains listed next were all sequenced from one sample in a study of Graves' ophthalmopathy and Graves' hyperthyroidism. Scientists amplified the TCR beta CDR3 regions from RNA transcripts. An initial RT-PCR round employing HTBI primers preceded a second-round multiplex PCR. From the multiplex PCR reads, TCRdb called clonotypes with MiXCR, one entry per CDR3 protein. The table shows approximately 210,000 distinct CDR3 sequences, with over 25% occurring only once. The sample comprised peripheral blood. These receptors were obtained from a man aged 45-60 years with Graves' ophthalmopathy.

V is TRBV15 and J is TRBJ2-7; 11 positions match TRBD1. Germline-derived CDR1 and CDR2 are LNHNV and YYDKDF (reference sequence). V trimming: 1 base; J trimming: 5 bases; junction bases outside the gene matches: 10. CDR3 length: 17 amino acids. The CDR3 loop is CATSRGRVGTGGNEQYF. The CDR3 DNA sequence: TGTGCCACCAGCAGAGGGAGAGTCGGGACAGGGGGGAACGAGCAGTACTTC. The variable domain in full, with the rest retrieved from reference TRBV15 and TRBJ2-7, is DAMVIQNPRYQVTQFGKPVTLSCSQTLNHNVMYWYQQKSSQAPKLLFHYYDKDFNNEADTPDNFQSRRPNTSFCFLDIRSPGLGDTAMYLCATSRGRVGTGGNEQYFGPGTRLTVT.

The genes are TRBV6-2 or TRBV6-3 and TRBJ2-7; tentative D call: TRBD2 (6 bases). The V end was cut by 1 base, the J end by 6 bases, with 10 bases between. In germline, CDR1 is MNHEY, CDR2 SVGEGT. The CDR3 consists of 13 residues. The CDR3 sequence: CASSYWEAFEQYF. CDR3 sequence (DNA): TGTGCCAGCAGTTACTGGGAGGCGTTCGAGCAGTACTTC.

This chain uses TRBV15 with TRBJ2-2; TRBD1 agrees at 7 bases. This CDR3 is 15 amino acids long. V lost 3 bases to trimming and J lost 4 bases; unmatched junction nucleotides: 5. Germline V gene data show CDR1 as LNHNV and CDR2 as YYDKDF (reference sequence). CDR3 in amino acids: CATSSHRGSTGELFF. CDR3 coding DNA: TGTGCCACCAGCAGCCACAGGGGAAGCACCGGGGAGCTGTTTTTT.

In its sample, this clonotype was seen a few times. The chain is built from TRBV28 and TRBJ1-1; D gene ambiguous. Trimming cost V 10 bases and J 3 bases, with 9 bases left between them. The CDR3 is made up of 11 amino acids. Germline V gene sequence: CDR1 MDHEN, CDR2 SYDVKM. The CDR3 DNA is TGTGCCACCCAGAAGTACACTGAAGCTTTCTTT. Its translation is CATQKYTEAFF.

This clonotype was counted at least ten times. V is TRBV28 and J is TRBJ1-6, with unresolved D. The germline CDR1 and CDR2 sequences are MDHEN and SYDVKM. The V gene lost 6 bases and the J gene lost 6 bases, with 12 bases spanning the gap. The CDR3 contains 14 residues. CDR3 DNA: TGTGCCAGCAGAGGAAGCCTCACTAATTCACCCCTCCACTTT. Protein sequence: CASRGSLTNSPLHF.

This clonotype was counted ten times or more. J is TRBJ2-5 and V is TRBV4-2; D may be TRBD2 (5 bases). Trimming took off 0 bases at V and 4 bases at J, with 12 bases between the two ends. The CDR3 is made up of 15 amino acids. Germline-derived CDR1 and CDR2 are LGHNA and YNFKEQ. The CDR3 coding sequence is TGTGCCAGCAGCCAAGATCTCGGGGAGAGAGAGACCCAGTACTTC. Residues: CASSQDLGERETQYF.

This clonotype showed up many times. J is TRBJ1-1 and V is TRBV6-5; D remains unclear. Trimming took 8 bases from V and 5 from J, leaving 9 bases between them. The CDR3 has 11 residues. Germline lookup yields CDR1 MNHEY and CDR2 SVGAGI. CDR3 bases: TGTGCCAGCTCAAAACTTACTGAAGCTTTCTTT. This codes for CASSKLTEAFF.

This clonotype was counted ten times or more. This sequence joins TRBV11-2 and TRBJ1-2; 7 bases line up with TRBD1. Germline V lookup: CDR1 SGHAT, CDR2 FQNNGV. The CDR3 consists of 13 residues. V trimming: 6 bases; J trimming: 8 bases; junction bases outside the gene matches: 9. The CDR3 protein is CASSRDRVEGYTF. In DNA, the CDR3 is TGTGCCAGCAGTCGAGACAGGGTGGAAGGCTACACCTTC.

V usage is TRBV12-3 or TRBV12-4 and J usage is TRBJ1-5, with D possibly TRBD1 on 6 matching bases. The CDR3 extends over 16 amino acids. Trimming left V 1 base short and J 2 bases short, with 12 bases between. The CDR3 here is CASSLEGTIGNQPQHF. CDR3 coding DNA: TGTGCCAGCAGTTTAGAGGGGACAATAGGCAATCAGCCCCAGCATTTT.

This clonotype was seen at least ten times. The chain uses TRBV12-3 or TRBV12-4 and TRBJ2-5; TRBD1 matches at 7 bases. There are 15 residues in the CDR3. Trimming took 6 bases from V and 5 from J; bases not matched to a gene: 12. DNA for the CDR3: TGTGCCAGCAGGTACGGACAGGACCATGCGGAGACCCAGTACTTC. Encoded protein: CASRYGQDHAETQYF.

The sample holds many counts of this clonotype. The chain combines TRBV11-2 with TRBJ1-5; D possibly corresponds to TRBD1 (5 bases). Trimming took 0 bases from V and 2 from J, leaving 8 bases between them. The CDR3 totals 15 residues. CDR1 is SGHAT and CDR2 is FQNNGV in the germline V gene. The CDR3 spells CASSLDLGGNQPQHF. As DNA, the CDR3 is TGTGCCAGCAGCTTAGACTTGGGGGGCAATCAGCCCCAGCATTTT.

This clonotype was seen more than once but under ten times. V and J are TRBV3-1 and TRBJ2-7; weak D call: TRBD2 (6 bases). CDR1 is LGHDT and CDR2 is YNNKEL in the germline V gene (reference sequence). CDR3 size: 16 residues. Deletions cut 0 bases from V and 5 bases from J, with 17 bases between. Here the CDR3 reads CASSQDLPLAMDEQYF. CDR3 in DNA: TGTGCCAGCAGCCAAGATCTGCCCCTAGCGATGGACGAGCAGTACTTC.

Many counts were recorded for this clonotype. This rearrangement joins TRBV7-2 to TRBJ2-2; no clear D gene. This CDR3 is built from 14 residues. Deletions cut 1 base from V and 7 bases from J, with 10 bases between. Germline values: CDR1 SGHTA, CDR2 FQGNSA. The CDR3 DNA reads TGTGCCAGCAGCTTAGGATTGGGAAACGGGGAGCTGTTTTTT. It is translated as CASSLGLGNGELFF.